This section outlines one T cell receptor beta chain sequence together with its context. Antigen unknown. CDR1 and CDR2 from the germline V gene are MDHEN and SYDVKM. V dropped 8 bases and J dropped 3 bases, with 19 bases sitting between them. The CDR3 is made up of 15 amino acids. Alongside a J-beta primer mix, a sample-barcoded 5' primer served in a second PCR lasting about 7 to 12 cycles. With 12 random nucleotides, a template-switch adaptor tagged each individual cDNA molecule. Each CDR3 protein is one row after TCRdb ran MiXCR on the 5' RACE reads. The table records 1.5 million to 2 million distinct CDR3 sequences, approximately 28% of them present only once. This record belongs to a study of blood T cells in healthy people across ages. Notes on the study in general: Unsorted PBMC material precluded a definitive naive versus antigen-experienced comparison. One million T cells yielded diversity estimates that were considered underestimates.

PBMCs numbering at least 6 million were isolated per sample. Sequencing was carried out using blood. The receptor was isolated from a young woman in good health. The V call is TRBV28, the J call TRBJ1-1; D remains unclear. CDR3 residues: CASGVSTIGDTEAFF. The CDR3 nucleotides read TGTGCCAGCGGGGTCAGTACAATTGGGGACACTGAAGCTTTCTTT.